The following is a T cell receptor beta chain sequence with its context. Its antigen is not identified. This specimen comes from a study of OX40 agonist ivuxolimab in advanced cancers. As for the study in general: Patients received ivuxolimab, an intravenous treatment, every 2 weeks at 0.01 to 10 mg/kg. There were three patients with partial responses, one having hepatocellular carcinoma and two cutaneous melanoma.

Generated by immunoSEQ multiplex PCR, the TCRdb table keeps only in-frame clones and is missing some. The data contain roughly 38,000 clones, about 94% of them singletons. Germline V gene data show CDR1 as MDHEN and CDR2 as SYDVKM. The CDR3 has 15 residues. Trimming took 7 bases from V and 3 from J, leaving 16 bases between them. Whole-study results and caveats: Mean expanded clone counts were higher in CD8+ than CD4+ T cells.

Baseline was the first blood sampling point, followed by cycle 4 day 1 and cycle 7 day 1. The chain joins TRBV28 to TRBJ1-5; TRBD1 is a possible D gene (6 bases). The source is an adult with an advanced solid tumor such as melanoma, head and neck, liver or kidney cancer. Sample: CD4+ or CD8+ T cells sorted from blood, taken in a trial of the OX40 agonist ivuxolimab. CDR3 coding DNA: TGTGCCAGCACCCAAGCAGGGGCCGTCAATCAGCCCCAGCATTTT. This gives the protein CASTQAGAVNQPQHF.